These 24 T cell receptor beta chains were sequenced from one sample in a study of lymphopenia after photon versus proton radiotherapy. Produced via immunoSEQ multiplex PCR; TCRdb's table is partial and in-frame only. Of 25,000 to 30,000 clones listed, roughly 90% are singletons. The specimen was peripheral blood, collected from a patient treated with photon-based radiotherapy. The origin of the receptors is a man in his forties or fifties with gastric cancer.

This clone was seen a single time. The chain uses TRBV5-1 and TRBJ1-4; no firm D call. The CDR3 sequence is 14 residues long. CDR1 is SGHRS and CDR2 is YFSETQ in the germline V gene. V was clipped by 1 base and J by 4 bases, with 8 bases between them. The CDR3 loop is CASSLRSFNEKLFF. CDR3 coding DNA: TGCGCCAGCAGCTTGAGGAGTTTTAATGAAAAACTGTTTTTT.

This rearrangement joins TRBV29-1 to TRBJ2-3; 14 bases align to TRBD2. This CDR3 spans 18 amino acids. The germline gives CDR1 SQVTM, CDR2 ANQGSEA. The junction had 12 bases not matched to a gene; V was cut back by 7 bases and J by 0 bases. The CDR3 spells CSGDFGLAGGPSTDTQYF. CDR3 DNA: TGCAGCGGGGATTTTGGACTAGCGGGGGGACCCAGCACAGATACGCAGTATTTT.

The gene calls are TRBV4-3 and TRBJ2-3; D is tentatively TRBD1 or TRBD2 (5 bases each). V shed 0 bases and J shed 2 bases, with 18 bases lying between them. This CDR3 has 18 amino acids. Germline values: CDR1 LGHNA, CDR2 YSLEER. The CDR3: CASSQEARDRDHTDTQYF. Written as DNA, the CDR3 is TGCGCCAGCAGCCAAGAGGCCAGGGACCGAGACCACACAGATACGCAGTATTTT.

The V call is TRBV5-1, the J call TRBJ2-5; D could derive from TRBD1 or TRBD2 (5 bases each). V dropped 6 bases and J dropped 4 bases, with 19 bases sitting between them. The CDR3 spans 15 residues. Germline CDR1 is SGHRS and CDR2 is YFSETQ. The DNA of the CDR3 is TGCGCCAGCAATTTAGGGACGAGGGTGGGAGAGACCCAGTACTTC. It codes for CASNLGTRVGETQYF.

CDR3: CSAKFVTEAFF. The CDR3 DNA is TGCAGTGCTAAGTTCGTGACTGAAGCTTTCTTT. The rearrangement links TRBV20-1 to TRBJ1-1; unclear D gene. Trimming removed 4 bases from V and 5 bases from J, with 8 bases in between. Germline CDR1 and CDR2: DFQATT and SNEGSKA (reference sequence). The CDR3 is 11 residues long.

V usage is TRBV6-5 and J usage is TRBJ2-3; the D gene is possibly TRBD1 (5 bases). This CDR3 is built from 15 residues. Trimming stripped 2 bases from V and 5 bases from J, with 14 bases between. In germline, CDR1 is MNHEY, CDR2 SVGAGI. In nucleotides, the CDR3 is TGTGCCAGCAGTTACGGCAGGGATTCGAAAGATACGCAGTATTTT. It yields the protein CASSYGRDSKDTQYF.

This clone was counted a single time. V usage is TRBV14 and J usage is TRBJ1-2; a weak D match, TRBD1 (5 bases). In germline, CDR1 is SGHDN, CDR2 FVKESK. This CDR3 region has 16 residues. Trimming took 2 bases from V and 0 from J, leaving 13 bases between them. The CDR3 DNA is TGTGCCAGCAGCCAATATCATGGAGGGGCTAACTATGGCTACACCTTC. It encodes CASSQYHGGANYGYTF.

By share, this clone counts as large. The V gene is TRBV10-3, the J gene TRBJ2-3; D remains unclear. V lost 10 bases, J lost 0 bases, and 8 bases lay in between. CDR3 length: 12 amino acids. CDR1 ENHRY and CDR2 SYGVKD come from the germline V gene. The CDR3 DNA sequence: TGTGCCACAGCATCTAGCACAGATACGCAGTATTTT. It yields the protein CATASSTDTQYF.

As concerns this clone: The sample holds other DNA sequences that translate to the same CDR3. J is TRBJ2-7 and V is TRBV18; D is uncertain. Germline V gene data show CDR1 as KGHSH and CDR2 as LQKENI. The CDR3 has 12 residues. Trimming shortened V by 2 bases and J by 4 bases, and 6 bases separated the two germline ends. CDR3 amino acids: CASSPTVYEQYF. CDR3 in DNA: TGTGCCAGCTCACCAACAGTATACGAGCAGTACTTC.

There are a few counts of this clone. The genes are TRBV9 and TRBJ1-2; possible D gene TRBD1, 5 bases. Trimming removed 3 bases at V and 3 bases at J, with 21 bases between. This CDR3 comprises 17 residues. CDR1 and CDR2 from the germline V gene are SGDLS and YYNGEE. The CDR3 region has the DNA TGTGCCAGCAGCGCGAACCCACTTCAGGGCAGTGACTATGGCTACACCTTC. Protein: CASSANPLQGSDYGYTF.

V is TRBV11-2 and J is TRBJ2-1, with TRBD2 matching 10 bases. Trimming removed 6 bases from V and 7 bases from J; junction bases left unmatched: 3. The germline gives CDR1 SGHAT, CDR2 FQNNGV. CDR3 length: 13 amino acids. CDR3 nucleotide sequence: TGTGCCAGCAGTCATAGCGGGGGGAATGAGCAGTTCTTC. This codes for CASSHSGGNEQFF.

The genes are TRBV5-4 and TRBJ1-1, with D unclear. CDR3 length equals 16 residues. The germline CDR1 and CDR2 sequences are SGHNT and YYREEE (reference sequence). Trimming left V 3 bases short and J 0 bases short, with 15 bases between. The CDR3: CASSWDLGLVNTEAFF. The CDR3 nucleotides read TGTGCCAGCAGCTGGGATCTGGGGTTGGTGAACACTGAAGCTTTCTTT.

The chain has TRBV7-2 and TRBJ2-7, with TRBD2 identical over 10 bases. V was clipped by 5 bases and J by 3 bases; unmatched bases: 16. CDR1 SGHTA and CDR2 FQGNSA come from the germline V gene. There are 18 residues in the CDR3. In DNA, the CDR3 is TGTGCCAGCAGCGGCGACGGGCTAGCGGGGGCCCATTACTACGAGCAGTACGTC. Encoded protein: CASSGDGLAGAHYYEQYV.

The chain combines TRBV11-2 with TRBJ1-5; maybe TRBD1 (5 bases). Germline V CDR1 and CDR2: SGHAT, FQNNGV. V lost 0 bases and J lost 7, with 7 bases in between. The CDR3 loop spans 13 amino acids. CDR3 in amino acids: CASSLERGQPQHF. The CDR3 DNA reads TGTGCCAGCAGCTTAGAAAGGGGCCAGCCCCAGCATTTT.

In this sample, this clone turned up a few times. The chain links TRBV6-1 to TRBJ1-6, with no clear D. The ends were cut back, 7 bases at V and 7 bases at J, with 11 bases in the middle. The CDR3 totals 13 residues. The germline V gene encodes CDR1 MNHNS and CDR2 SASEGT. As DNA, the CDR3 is TGTGCCAGCACGGAACGGAAGAATTCACCCCTCCACTTT. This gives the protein CASTERKNSPLHF.

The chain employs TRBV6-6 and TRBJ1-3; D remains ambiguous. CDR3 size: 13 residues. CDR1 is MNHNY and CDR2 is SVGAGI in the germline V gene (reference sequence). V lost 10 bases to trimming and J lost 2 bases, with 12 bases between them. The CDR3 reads CATFGDPGNTIYF. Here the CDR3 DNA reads TGTGCCACCTTCGGGGATCCTGGAAACACCATATATTTT.

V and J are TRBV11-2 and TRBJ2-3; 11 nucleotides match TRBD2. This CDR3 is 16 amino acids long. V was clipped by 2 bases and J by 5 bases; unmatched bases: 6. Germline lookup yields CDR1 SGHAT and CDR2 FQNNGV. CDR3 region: CASSLLAGGRGDTQYF. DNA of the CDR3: TGTGCCAGCAGCTTACTAGCGGGGGGCAGGGGAGATACGCAGTATTTT. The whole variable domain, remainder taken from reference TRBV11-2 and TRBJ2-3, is EAGVAQSPRYKIIEKRQSVAFWCNPISGHATLYWYQQILGQGPKLLIQFQNNGVVDDSQLPKDRFSAERLKGVDSTLKIQPAKLEDSAVYLCASSLLAGGRGDTQYFGPGTRLTVL.

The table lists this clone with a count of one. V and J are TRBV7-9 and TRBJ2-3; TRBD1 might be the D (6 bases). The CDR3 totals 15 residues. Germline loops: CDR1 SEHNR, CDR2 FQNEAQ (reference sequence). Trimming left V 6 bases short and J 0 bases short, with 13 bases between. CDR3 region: CASSPTGLSTDTQYF. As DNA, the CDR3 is TGTGCCAGCAGTCCAACAGGGCTCAGCACAGATACGCAGTATTTT. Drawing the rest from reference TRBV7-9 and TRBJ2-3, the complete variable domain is DTGVSQNPRHKITKRGQNVTFRCDPISEHNRLYWYRQTLGQGPEFLTYFQNEAQLEKSRLLSDRFSAERPKGSFSTLEIQRTEQGDSAMYLCASSPTGLSTDTQYFGPGTRLTVL.

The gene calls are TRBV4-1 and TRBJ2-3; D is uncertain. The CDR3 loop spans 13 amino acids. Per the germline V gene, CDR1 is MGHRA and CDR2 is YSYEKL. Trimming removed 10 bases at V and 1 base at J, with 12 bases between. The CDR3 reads CATQDGGTDTQYF. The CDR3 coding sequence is TGCGCCACCCAAGATGGTGGCACAGATACGCAGTATTTT.

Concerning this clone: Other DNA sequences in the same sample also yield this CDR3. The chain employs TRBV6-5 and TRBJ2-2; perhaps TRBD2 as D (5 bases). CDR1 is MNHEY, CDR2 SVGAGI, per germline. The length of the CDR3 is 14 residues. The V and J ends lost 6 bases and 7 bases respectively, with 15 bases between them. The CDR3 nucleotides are TGTGCCAGCAGCCTACCGGGGATCGGCGGGGAGCTGTTTTTT. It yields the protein CASSLPGIGGELFF.

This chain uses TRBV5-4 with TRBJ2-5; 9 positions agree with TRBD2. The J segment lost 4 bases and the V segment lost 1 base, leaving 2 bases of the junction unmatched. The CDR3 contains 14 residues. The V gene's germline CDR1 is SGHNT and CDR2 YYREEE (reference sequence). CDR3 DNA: TGTGCCAGCAGCTTGCCGGGACTAGCAGAGACCCAGTACTTC. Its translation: CASSLPGLAETQYF.

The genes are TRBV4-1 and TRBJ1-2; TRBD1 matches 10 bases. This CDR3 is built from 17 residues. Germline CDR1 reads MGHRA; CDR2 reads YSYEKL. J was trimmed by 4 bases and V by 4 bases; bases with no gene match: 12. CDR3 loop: CASSLTDRGEASYGYTF. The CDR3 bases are TGCGCCAGCAGCCTGACGGACAGGGGGGAAGCTAGCTATGGCTACACCTTC.

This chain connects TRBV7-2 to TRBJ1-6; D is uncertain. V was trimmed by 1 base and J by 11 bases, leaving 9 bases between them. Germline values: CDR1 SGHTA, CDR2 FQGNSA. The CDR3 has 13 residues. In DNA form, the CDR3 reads TGTGCCAGCAGCTTAGGCCCGGGTACACCCCTCCACTTT. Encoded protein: CASSLGPGTPLHF. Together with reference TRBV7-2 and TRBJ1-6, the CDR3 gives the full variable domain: GAGVSQSPSNKVTEKGKDVELRCDPISGHTALYWYRQSLGQGLEFLIYFQGNSAPDKSGLPSDRFSAERTGGSVSTLTIQRTQQEDSAVYLCASSLGPGTPLHFGNGTRLTVT.

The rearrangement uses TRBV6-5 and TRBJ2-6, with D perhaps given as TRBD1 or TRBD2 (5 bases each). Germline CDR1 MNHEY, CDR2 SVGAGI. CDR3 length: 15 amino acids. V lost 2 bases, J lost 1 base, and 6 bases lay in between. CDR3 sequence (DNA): TGTGCCAGCAGTTACGAGGGGTCTGGGGCCAACGTCCTGACTTTC. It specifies CASSYEGSGANVLTF.